What follows is one T cell receptor (beta chain) and its context. Its antigen is not identified. These data belong to a study of T cell responses to AZD1222 COVID-19 vaccine. Study as a whole: The study pooled second doses at about 4 or about 12 weeks.

Study-level points and caveats: Donors were largely white British and mainly female; clonal diversity was possibly underestimated. Only five or six AZD1222 recipients were seropositive at baseline.

V shed 5 bases and J shed 2 bases, with 21 bases lying between them. Per germline, CDR1 LNHDA and CDR2 SQIVND (reference sequence). The CDR3 runs 17 residues. The method was immunoSEQ multiplex PCR; TCRdb's version includes in-frame clones alone and lacks a portion of them. The sample records some 150,000 clones, 92% being singletons. Sequencing used peripheral blood, obtained on day 0 of AZD1222 vaccination. The chain couples TRBV19 to TRBJ1-2; tentative D call: TRBD1 (5 bases). The TCR sequence derives from an adult in good health. The CDR3: CASSPITAGGGNYGYTF. As DNA, the CDR3 is TGTGCCAGTAGTCCTATCACCGCTGGGGGAGGGAACTATGGCTACACCTTC.